This T cell receptor beta chain was sequenced during a study of shared clonotypes between healthy human individuals (dated by TCRdb to about 2020). Turning to the overall study: A couple of women and three men aged 18 to 49 years were included in the cohort. To estimate repertoire size and how much clonotypes are shared between individuals, the study performed deep sequencing of blood TCR repertoires from a few healthy adults. Per donor, leukapheresis produced somewhere between about 0.9 and 9 billion PBMCs. Per donor, three plates each were used for CD4 naive and CD4 memory, two for CD8 naive, and one for CD8 memory. Different laboratories and diverse techniques were used to prepare libraries and sequence TCR repertoires, to increase sequencing depth and limit assay-specific biases.

CDR1 is given as WNHNN and CDR2 as SYGVQD, both from the germline V gene (reference sequence). Spanning cysteine to phenylalanine, the CDR3 consists of 16 amino acids. Only CDR3 DNA remains: 48 bases, in frame from the first base. V and J are trimmed by 5 bases and 6 bases, and the gene matches miss 11 bases of the junction. The paper as a whole reports these results and caveats: Naive subsets generally had larger estimated clonotype richness than memory subsets. The genetic and exposure-history diversity represented was limited by the small number of donors. Incomplete sequencing was indicated by rarefaction of sorted-subset datasets, despite the large sequencing depth. Pairwise subsampling indicated that sequencing depth was expected to affect the degree of clonotype sharing among donors. Across four donors, about 4.5% of naive CD4, more than 3% of naive CD8, under 2.5% of memory CD4, and 0.4% of memory CD8 clonotypes were shared. Compared with non-shared clonotypes, clonotypes shared by all four sorted-subset donors had higher generation probabilities. Sampling was limited to blood, and TCR repertoires in tissue likely differ from TCR repertoires in blood.

To note about this clone: Which antigen it targets is not known. No much larger clone is present one base from it, and per-base qualities are unavailable.

The donors were healthy, HIV-negative adults who had no recently reported acute infections or vaccinations. Every donor was a Caucasian adult residing in Nashville, Tennessee, USA. CD4+ T cells were enriched by magnetic negative selection; naive cells were then positively selected on CD45RA, and the negative fraction formed the memory subset. Blood was obtained by leukapheresis, after which PBMCs were separated by Ficoll-Histopaque density gradient centrifugation and cryopreserved in liquid nitrogen vapor phase. Purity and quantity of every magnetically sorted T cell population were checked by analytical flow cytometry. Genomic DNA was isolated from each sorted fraction and quantified by UV absorbance on a Nanodrop 2000c. TCR CDR3 regions were amplified from genomic DNA by multiplex PCR using the deep immunoSEQ assay. Extracted genomic DNA from each cell subset was distributed evenly across all wells of several immunoSEQ 96-well plates, and each plate was treated as a replicate. Each replicate PCR for sorted subsets received about 210 ng genomic DNA, equal to tens of thousands of T cell genomes. Purified libraries were quantified with a Qubit 3.0 fluorometer, sized on a Bioanalyzer 2100, and re-quantified with the KAPA Library Quantification kit. Each immunoSEQ 96-well plate was sequenced on its own single-read 150-cycle Illumina NextSeq 550 flow cell. Regarding the original processing steps: Because the immunoSEQ output held only junctional sequences and lacked quality scores, the filtering could not match the filtering applied to full-length reads. To assign V/J genes and CDR3, sequences were annotated using PyIR, a Python wrapper for IgBLAST v1.9, with IMGT germline references. Reads with weak V/J assignments (E-value above 1e-6), missing CDR3, stop codons, out-of-frame junctions, or ambiguous translated residues were removed. V3J clonotypes were defined as sequences sharing the same inferred V gene, J gene, and CDR3 amino acid sequence. Percentage overlap between repertoires was computed as shared unique clonotypes divided by the size of the smaller repertoire. Richness of each repertoire was evaluated using RTK rarefaction, the Chao1 estimator, and Recon v2.1 estimates of unobserved clonotypes. OLGA was used to compute generation probabilities for all TCRbeta clonotypes that the gDNA method yielded from a handful of donors. TCRdb obtained this table from immuneACCESS and retained in-frame rearrangements with V and J assigned. These tables miss some clones; where compared with another copy, unresolved V genes account for less than half of the shortfall, and the remainder is unexplained. The V and J calls and clone size were taken over from that table, and D and trimming were inferred from the DNA. The table for this sample lists around 2.3 million clones; 90% to 97% of them were counted only once. About 0.13% of the sample rests with the top ten.

Recombination linked TRBV10-1 to TRBJ2-2; TRBD2 fits 8 bases in the junction. This receptor was taken from a man aged 18-30 years in good health. Sequenced input: naive CD4+ T cells sorted from blood. What the cell subset or site label conveys for this sample: CD45RA+ positively selected. The DNA sequence reads TGCGCCAGCAGTCTAAGGAGCGCGGGGGGCCCCGGGGAGCTGTTTTTT. Its translation reads: CASSLRSAGGPGELFF.